Only a few counts were recorded for the clone carrying this T cell receptor beta chain. This sample stems from a study of blood T cells in healthy people across ages. The CDR3 covers 12 residues. Trimming removed 7 bases from V and 4 bases from J, with 13 bases in between. In germline, CDR1 is SQVTM, CDR2 ANQGSEA. A second PCR, run for about 6 to 11 cycles, used a sample-barcoded 5' primer plus a J-beta primer mix. A single record per CDR3 protein comes from TCRdb applying MiXCR to the 5' RACE reads. The profile shows about 1.7 million distinct CDR3 sequences, 28% of them singletons. The receptor was isolated from a woman younger than 45 in good health. Material for sequencing was blood. The chain has TRBV29-1 and TRBJ1-1, with D possibly TRBD1 on 6 matching bases. Here the CDR3 reads CSAHLQGTEAFF. CDR3 bases: TGCAGCGCGCACCTACAGGGCACTGAAGCTTTCTTT. Full variable domain (remainder filled in from reference TRBV29-1 and TRBJ1-1): SAVISQKPSRDICQRGTSLTIQCQVDSQVTMMFWYRQQPGQSLTLIATANQGSEATYESGFVIDKFPISRPNLTFSTLTVSNMSPEDSSIYLCSAHLQGTEAFFGQGTRLTVV.